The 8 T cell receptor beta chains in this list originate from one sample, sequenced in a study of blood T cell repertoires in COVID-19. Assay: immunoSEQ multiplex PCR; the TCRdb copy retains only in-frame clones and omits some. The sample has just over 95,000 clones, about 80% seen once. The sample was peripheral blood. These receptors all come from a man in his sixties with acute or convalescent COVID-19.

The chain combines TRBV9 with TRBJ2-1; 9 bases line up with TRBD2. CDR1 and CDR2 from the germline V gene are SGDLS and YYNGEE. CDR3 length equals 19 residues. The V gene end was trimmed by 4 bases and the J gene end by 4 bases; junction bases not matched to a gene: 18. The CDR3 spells CASSPPPGLAARGYNEQFF. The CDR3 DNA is TGTGCCAGCAGCCCCCCTCCGGGACTAGCTGCCAGAGGATACAATGAGCAGTTCTTC.

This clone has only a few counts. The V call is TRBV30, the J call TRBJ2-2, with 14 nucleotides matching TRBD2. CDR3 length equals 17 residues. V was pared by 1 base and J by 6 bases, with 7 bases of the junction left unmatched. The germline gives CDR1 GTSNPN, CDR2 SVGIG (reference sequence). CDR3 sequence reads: CAWSGRTSGRTSGELFF. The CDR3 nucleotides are TGTGCCTGGAGTGGAAGGACTAGCGGGAGGACGTCCGGGGAGCTGTTTTTT. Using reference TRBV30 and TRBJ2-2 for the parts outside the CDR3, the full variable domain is SQTIHQWPATLVQPVGSPLSLECTVEGTSNPNLYWYRQAAGRGLQLLFYSVGIGQISSEVPQNLSASRPQDRQFILSSKKLLLSDSGFYLCAWSGRTSGRTSGELFFGEGSRLTVL.

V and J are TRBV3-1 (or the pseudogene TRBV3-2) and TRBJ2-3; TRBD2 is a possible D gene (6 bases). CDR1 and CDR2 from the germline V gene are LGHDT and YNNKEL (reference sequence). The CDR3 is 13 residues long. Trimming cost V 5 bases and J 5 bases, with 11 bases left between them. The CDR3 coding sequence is TGTGCCAGCAGCACGGGGGAGGTAGATACGCAGTATTTT. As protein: CASSTGEVDTQYF.

CDR3 amino acids: CASSWDRADTIYF. The DNA of the CDR3 is TGTGCCAGCAGCTGGGACAGGGCGGACACCATATATTTT. The chain is built from TRBV7-2 and TRBJ1-3, with 9 positions matching TRBD1. Losses at the gene ends were 4 bases for V and 8 bases for J; bases not matched to a gene: 3. The CDR3 is 13 amino acids. Germline V gives CDR1 SGHTA, CDR2 FQGNSA.

The CDR3 DNA reads TGTGCCACCAAAAAAGCGGGAGACCAAGAGACCCAGTACTTC. Translating gives CATKKAGDQETQYF. The rearrangement uses TRBV24-1 and TRBJ2-5; 8 positions agree with TRBD2. Germline V gives CDR1 KGHDR, CDR2 SFDVKD. V gave up 8 bases and J gave up 0 bases; unmatched junction bases: 4. The length of the CDR3 is 14 residues.

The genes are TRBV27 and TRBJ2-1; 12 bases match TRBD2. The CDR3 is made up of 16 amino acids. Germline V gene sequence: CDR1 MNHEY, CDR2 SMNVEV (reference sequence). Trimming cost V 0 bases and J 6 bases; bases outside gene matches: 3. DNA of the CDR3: TGTGCCAGCAGTTTATCGGGACTAGCGGGCCTCAATGAGCAGTTCTTC. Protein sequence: CASSLSGLAGLNEQFF.

The CDR3 loop is CASRHGASGYNEQFF. CDR3 DNA sequence: TGTGCCAGCAGACATGGGGCTAGCGGCTACAATGAGCAGTTCTTC. The chain joins TRBV7-2 to TRBJ2-1; 7 bases map to TRBD2. Per germline, CDR1 SGHTA and CDR2 FQGNSA. The trim removed 6 bases at V and 3 bases at J, leaving 8 bases unmatched. This CDR3 spans 15 amino acids.

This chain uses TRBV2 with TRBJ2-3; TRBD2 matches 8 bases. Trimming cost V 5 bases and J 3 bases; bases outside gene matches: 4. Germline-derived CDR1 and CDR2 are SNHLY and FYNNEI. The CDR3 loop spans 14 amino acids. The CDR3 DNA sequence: TGTGCCAGCAGTCGGGGGACTAGAACAGATACGCAGTATTTT. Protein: CASSRGTRTDTQYF.